This T cell receptor beta chain appears in the sequencing data of a study of T cells expressing NK-cell markers. Whole-study context: Sorted T-cell subsets CD3+CD56+NKG2C+, CD3+CD56+NKG2C- and CD3+CD56-NKG2C+ were TCR beta-sequenced. Seven donors tested HCMV-seropositive and one tested seronegative among the eight sequenced.

This CDR3 is built from 13 residues. TCRdb re-analyzed the 5' RACE reads; it lists each CDR3 protein once, without DNA. This sample's clone table lists about 180,000 distinct CDR3 sequences. Material: blood T cells: a sorted CD56 or NKG2C T cell subset, CD4+ or CD8+ T cells, or bulk PBMC T cells (not recorded which). This TCR came from a woman aged 18 to 75 in good health. The rearrangement uses TRBV12-3 or TRBV12-4 and TRBJ1-1. This chain's CDR3 is CASSLRRDTEAFF.